This TCR beta chain was recovered during a study of T cells in Graves' hyperthyroidism and ophthalmopathy. The investigators amplified TCR beta CDR3 regions from RNA transcripts. TCR CDR3 underwent first-round RT-PCR with the HTBI primer set. TCRdb recomputed calls from the multiplex PCR reads with MiXCR, one row per CDR3 protein. The table lists about 610,000 distinct CDR3 sequences, around 45% of them singletons, with roughly 7.7% in the top ten. Uncontrolled infection, other autoimmune disease, pregnancy or lactation led to exclusion. This CDR3 is built from 12 residues. Trimming stripped 5 bases from V and 2 bases from J, with 10 bases between. Germline loops: CDR1 DFQATT, CDR2 SNEGSKA (reference sequence). This clonotype was seen ten or more times.

Sequencing input: peripheral blood or thyroid tissue (not recorded which). This rearrangement joins TRBV20-1 to TRBJ2-7; D is unresolved. This receptor was obtained from a woman under 30 with Graves' hyperthyroidism. CDR3 sequence: CSAARGPYEQYF. The CDR3 DNA sequence: TGCAGTGCTGCTCGAGGCCCCTACGAGCAGTACTTC.